This T cell receptor beta chain was sequenced in a study of T cell changes during pregnancy in multiple sclerosis. CDR3 length: 15 amino acids. Germline V gene data show CDR1 as SGHRS and CDR2 as YFSETQ. V dropped 3 bases and J dropped 4; count of bases not matched to a gene: 4. Measured with immunoSEQ multiplex PCR; TCRdb has only the in-frame clones, and not every one. The sample lists tens of thousands of clones; roughly 94% were seen once. V and J are TRBV5-1 and TRBJ2-2, with 9 bases fitting TRBD1. This specimen was CD8+ T cells from peripheral blood mononuclear cells, taken after pregnancy. The TCR originated in a female donor with multiple sclerosis, enrolled in a pregnancy study. CDR3 residues: CASSWGQGGTGELFF. CDR3 DNA: TGCGCCAGCAGCTGGGGACAGGGAGGCACCGGGGAGCTGTTTTTT.